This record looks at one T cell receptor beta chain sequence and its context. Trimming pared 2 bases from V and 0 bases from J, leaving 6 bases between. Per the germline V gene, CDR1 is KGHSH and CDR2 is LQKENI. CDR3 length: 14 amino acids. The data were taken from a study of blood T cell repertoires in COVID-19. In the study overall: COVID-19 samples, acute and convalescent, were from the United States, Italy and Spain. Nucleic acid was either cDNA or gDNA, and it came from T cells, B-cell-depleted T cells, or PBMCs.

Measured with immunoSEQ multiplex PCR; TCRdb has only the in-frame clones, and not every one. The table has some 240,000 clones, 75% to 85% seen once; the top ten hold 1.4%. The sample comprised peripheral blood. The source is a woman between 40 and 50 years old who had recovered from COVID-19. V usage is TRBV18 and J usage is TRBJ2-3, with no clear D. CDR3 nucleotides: TGTGCCAGCTCACCAGTTCAGAGCACAGATACGCAGTATTTT. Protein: CASSPVQSTDTQYF.